The present TCR beta chain was sequenced within a study of T-cell reconstitution after alpha-beta-depleted transplantation in children. V gave up 5 bases and J gave up 11 bases; unmatched junction bases: 11. CDR3 length equals 13 residues. Per germline, CDR1 MNHNS and CDR2 SASEGT. Unique molecular identifiers tagged the TCRbeta library. TCRdb passed the PCR reads through MiXCR, listing each CDR3 protein once. The table records approximately 800,000 distinct CDR3 sequences, 16% of them present only once. This clonotype was seen a few times. The clonotype comes from a male patient younger than 18 who had a stem cell transplant for acute lymphoblastic leukemia, so the T cells may come from the graft donor. V and J are TRBV6-1 and TRBJ1-1, with 7 bases fitting TRBD1. Sequencing was performed on PBMCs, mostly from graft donor cells, taken 360 days after TCRalphabeta/CD19-depleted stem cell transplant. The CDR3 coding sequence is TGTGCCAGCAGTCGCGGACAGGCCTTTGTCGCTTTCTTT. Its protein is CASSRGQAFVAFF.